The 25 T cell receptor beta chains below come from one sample, sequenced in a study of T cell responses to AZD1222 COVID-19 vaccine. Here immunoSEQ multiplex PCR was the method, and the copy in TCRdb shows in-frame clones only, minus some. The data contain around 150,000 clones, roughly 90% of them seen just once; the ten biggest clones take up 3.2%. Specimen: peripheral blood, collected 28 days after the second AZD1222 dose. The source of these receptors is an adult who received the AZD1222 COVID-19 vaccine.

This chain uses TRBV6-5 with TRBJ1-2, with no clear D. CDR1 and CDR2 from the germline V gene are MNHEY and SVGAGI. V was pared by 10 bases and J by 1 base, with 7 bases between. The CDR3 is made up of 11 amino acids. CDR3 amino acids: CAIGSNYGYTF. CDR3 DNA sequence: TGTGCCATCGGCAGTAACTATGGCTACACCTTC.

The V and J genes are TRBV9 and TRBJ2-2, with a weak D call TRBD2 (7 bases). V lost 4 bases and J lost 5, with 21 bases in between. CDR3 length equals 17 residues. The germline CDR1 and CDR2 sequences are SGDLS and YYNGEE. As DNA, the CDR3 is TGTGCCAGCAGCCCTCGAGGGGGGAGGGGAGTAACCGGGGAGCTGTTTTTT. It yields the protein CASSPRGGRGVTGELFF.

The chain couples TRBV7-9 to TRBJ1-4; D perhaps matches TRBD1 (6 bases). This CDR3 has 15 residues. The germline V gene has CDR1 SEHNR and CDR2 FQNEAQ (reference sequence). Trimming cost V 1 base and J 5 bases, with 11 bases left between them. The chain's CDR3 is CASSLGVGQNEKLFF. The CDR3 DNA reads as TGTGCCAGCAGCTTAGGTGTAGGACAGAATGAAAAACTGTTTTTT.

This clone was counted once. J is TRBJ1-2 and V is TRBV11-2; D uncertain. Trimming stripped 0 bases from V and 5 bases from J, with 10 bases between. There are 14 residues in the CDR3. CDR1 and CDR2 from the germline V gene are SGHAT and FQNNGV. CDR3 protein: CASSLEPTAYGYTF. The CDR3 coding sequence is TGTGCCAGCAGCTTAGAGCCGACGGCGTATGGCTACACCTTC. The full variable domain, with the rest looked up from reference TRBV11-2 and TRBJ1-2, is EAGVAQSPRYKIIEKRQSVAFWCNPISGHATLYWYQQILGQGPKLLIQFQNNGVVDDSQLPKDRFSAERLKGVDSTLKIQPAKLEDSAVYLCASSLEPTAYGYTFGSGTRLTVV.

CDR3 coding DNA: TGTGCCAGCAGTTTATGGGGACCCAACTATGGCTACACCTTC. Its protein product is CASSLWGPNYGYTF. This chain joins TRBV28 and TRBJ1-2; tentative D call: TRBD1 (5 bases). With 0 bases removed from V and 2 bases from J, the gap between germline ends came to 7 bases. There are 14 residues in the CDR3. Germline V lookup: CDR1 MDHEN, CDR2 SYDVKM.

This chain joins TRBV19 and TRBJ2-5; 10 nucleotides agree with TRBD2. The J segment lost 2 bases and the V segment lost 3 bases, leaving 6 bases of the junction unmatched. The CDR3 has 16 residues. Germline CDR1 and CDR2: LNHDA and SQIVND (reference sequence). This chain's CDR3 is CASSMWASGRQETQYF. The CDR3 DNA follows: TGTGCCAGTAGTATGTGGGCTAGCGGGAGACAAGAGACCCAGTACTTC.

This chain joins TRBV19 and TRBJ1-1; tentatively, D is TRBD1 (6 bases). This CDR3 is built from 14 residues. Germline V CDR1 and CDR2: LNHDA, SQIVND (reference sequence). V lost 7 bases and J 3 bases, leaving 15 bases between the germline ends. The CDR3 is CASNPTGLYTEAFF. The CDR3 DNA sequence: TGTGCCAGTAATCCGACAGGATTGTACACTGAAGCTTTCTTT.

V gene TRBV5-4 combines with J gene TRBJ1-6; TRBD1 matches at 7 bases. With V trimmed by 0 bases and J by 7 bases, 4 bases remained unmatched. Germline V lookup: CDR1 SGHNT, CDR2 YYREEE (reference sequence). The CDR3 spans 15 residues. CDR3 sequence (DNA): TGTGCCAGCAGCTTGGGGACAGGAGTCAATTCACCCCTCCACTTT. Translation gives CASSLGTGVNSPLHF.

The chain joins TRBV5-6 to TRBJ2-3, with TRBD2 as a possible D gene (7 bases). The CDR3 contains 17 residues. Per germline, CDR1 SGHDT and CDR2 YYEEEE. V was cut by 3 bases and J by 1 base, with 18 bases left in between. The CDR3 region has the DNA TGTGCCAGCAGCTCATTCGGGGGGCTGGCCGGCACAGATACGCAGTATTTT. Its protein is CASSSFGGLAGTDTQYF.

The chain recombines TRBV27 with TRBJ2-5; 10 bases agree with TRBD2. The CDR3 extends over 14 amino acids. Trimming removed 4 bases from V and 5 bases from J; junction bases left unmatched: 4. Per the germline V gene, CDR1 is MNHEY and CDR2 is SMNVEV (reference sequence). CDR3 amino acids: CASSSSGRAETQYF. DNA for the CDR3: TGTGCCAGCAGTTCCAGCGGGAGGGCCGAGACCCAGTACTTC.

The gene calls are TRBV23-1 and TRBJ2-6, with 7 bases identical to TRBD1. TRBV23-1 has ORF status, its function being uncertain. V lost 6 bases to trimming and J lost 0 bases; unmatched junction nucleotides: 23. The CDR3 is 22 amino acids. The CDR3 region is CASSQKSRGSDKMISGANVLTF. Here the CDR3 DNA reads TGCGCCAGCAGCCAAAAGTCCAGGGGGTCTGACAAAATGATCTCTGGGGCCAACGTCCTGACTTTC.

This sequence joins TRBV6-2 or TRBV6-3 and TRBJ1-5; the match to TRBD1 covers 7 bases. The ends lost 5 bases at V and 6 bases at J; junction bases unmatched: 4. CDR3 length: 13 residues. Germline CDR1 and CDR2: MNHEY and SVGEGT. CDR3 region: CASSGDRAQPQHF. Here the CDR3 DNA reads TGTGCCAGCAGTGGCGACAGGGCTCAGCCCCAGCATTTT.

This chain connects TRBV6-5 to TRBJ1-2; no reliable D call. Germline CDR1 reads MNHEY; CDR2 reads SVGAGI. Trimming took off 7 bases at V and 10 bases at J, with 13 bases between the two ends. The CDR3 consists of 11 residues. The CDR3 sequence: CASMWQSPYTF. The CDR3 DNA reads as TGTGCCAGCATGTGGCAGTCCCCCTACACCTTC.

The gene calls are TRBV10-3 and TRBJ2-2, with TRBD1 matching over 10 bases. The CDR3 contains 15 residues. Germline lookup yields CDR1 ENHRY and CDR2 SYGVKD. The J segment lost 5 bases and the V segment lost 5 bases, leaving 5 bases of the junction unmatched. The CDR3 DNA follows: TGTGCCATCAGTCCCGGGACAGGGGAGACCGGGGAGCTGTTTTTT. Translation: CAISPGTGETGELFF.

V is TRBV5-6 and J is TRBJ1-1; D ambiguous. In germline, CDR1 is SGHDT, CDR2 YYEEEE. The V gene lost 5 bases and the J gene lost 0 bases, with 8 bases spanning the gap. The CDR3 length is 13 residues. This CDR3 is CASSTLMNTEAFF. Written as DNA, the CDR3 is TGTGCCAGCAGTACCCTCATGAACACTGAAGCTTTCTTT. The entire variable domain, with the rest obtained from reference TRBV5-6 and TRBJ1-1, is as follows: DAGVTQSPTHLIKTRGQQVTLRCSPKSGHDTVSWYQQALGQGPQFIFQYYEEEERQRGNFPDRFSGHQFPNYSSELNVNALLLGDSALYLCASSTLMNTEAFFGQGTRLTVV.

This clone appeared once. The chain uses TRBV7-9 and TRBJ2-3; TRBD2 aligns across 11 bases. CDR3 size: 16 residues. V lost 3 bases to trimming and J lost 3 bases; unmatched junction nucleotides: 5. CDR1 and CDR2 (germline): SEHNR, FQNEAQ (reference sequence). CDR3 nucleotides: TGTGCCAGCAGCTTTCGGACTAGCGGGCGAACAGATACGCAGTATTTT. Translation: CASSFRTSGRTDTQYF.

This rearrangement joins TRBV12-3 or TRBV12-4 to TRBJ1-1; D is perhaps TRBD1 (6 bases). Trimming left V 7 bases short and J 3 bases short, with 9 bases between. CDR3 length: 12 amino acids. The CDR3 loop is CASKQGYTEAFF. DNA for the CDR3: TGTGCCAGCAAACAGGGATACACTGAAGCTTTCTTT.

Concerning this clone: An end of the junction differs from the germline gene, which may be a read error. The CDR3 nucleotides read TGTGCCAGCAGTTACTCGGGCCAAATCCGAGACTATCGCTACACCTTC. Translating gives CASSYSGQIRDYRYTF. The chain combines TRBV6-5 with TRBJ1-2; D is ambiguous. CDR1 is MNHEY, CDR2 SVGAGI, per germline. The CDR3 sequence is 16 residues long.

The V gene is TRBV6-2 or TRBV6-3, the J gene TRBJ2-7, with 10 bases aligning to TRBD2. The ends lost 4 bases at V and 3 bases at J; junction bases unmatched: 12. CDR1 is MNHEY, CDR2 SVGEGT, per germline. The CDR3 extends over 17 amino acids. CDR3 bases: TGTGCCAGCAGTTCGCCCGGACCGGGACTAGCGCTCTACGAGCAGTACTTC. It is translated as CASSSPGPGLALYEQYF.

The chain carries TRBV2 and TRBJ1-1, with TRBD1 as a possible D gene (6 bases). V gave up 7 bases and J gave up 3 bases, with 6 bases separating them. Germline values: CDR1 SNHLY, CDR2 FYNNEI. The length of the CDR3 is 11 residues. The CDR3 is CASKGDTEAFF. The CDR3 DNA sequence: TGTGCCAGCAAGGGGGACACTGAAGCTTTCTTT.

Only a few counts were recorded for this clone. The chain combines TRBV5-1 with TRBJ1-3; D unresolved. Trimming shortened V by 0 bases and J by 2 bases, and 3 bases separated the two germline ends. The CDR3 length is 13 residues. Germline values: CDR1 SGHRS, CDR2 YFSETQ. The CDR3, as DNA: TGCGCCAGCAGCTTGGCACCTGGAAACACCATATATTTT. Residues: CASSLAPGNTIYF.

J is TRBJ2-2 and V is TRBV2; no clear D. The germline V gene has CDR1 SNHLY and CDR2 FYNNEI. This CDR3 region has 16 residues. Trimming pared 0 bases from V and 7 bases from J, leaving 15 bases between. This CDR3 reads CASSEAVAKSGGELFF. The CDR3 nucleotides read TGTGCCAGCAGTGAAGCGGTAGCTAAATCGGGCGGGGAGCTGTTTTTT. Together with reference TRBV2 and TRBJ2-2, the CDR3 gives the full variable domain: EPEVTQTPSHQVTQMGQEVILRCVPISNHLYFYWYRQILGQKVEFLVSFYNNEISEKSEIFDDQFSVERPDGSNFTLKIRSTKLEDSAMYFCASSEAVAKSGGELFFGEGSRLTVL.

The chain links TRBV7-9 to TRBJ1-1, with TRBD1 matching 7 bases. V trimming: 3 bases; J trimming: 2 bases; junction bases outside the gene matches: 3. CDR3 length equals 14 residues. CDR1 is SEHNR, CDR2 FQNEAQ, per germline (reference sequence). This CDR3 is CASSFRDSNTEAFF. In DNA, the CDR3 is TGTGCCAGCAGCTTTAGGGACAGTAACACTGAAGCTTTCTTT. Full variable domain (outside the CDR3, taken from reference TRBV7-9 and TRBJ1-1): DTGVSQNPRHKITKRGQNVTFRCDPISEHNRLYWYRQTLGQGPEFLTYFQNEAQLEKSRLLSDRFSAERPKGSFSTLEIQRTEQGDSAMYLCASSFRDSNTEAFFGQGTRLTVV.

This clone was recorded only once. The chain is built from TRBV6-6 and TRBJ2-1; 8 bases are a match to TRBD2. The CDR3 is 16 amino acids. Germline-derived CDR1 and CDR2 are MNHNY and SVGAGI (reference sequence). Germline trimming cut 4 bases from V and 1 base from J; bases unmatched to any gene: 6. The CDR3 region is CASSSPSGWSYNEQFF. The CDR3 bases are TGTGCCAGCAGTTCCCCTAGCGGGTGGTCCTACAATGAGCAGTTCTTC.

The chain is built from TRBV5-4 and TRBJ1-1; the D gene is possibly TRBD1 (5 bases). This CDR3 is built from 15 residues. Trimming pared 4 bases from V and 1 base from J, leaving 14 bases between. The germline gives CDR1 SGHNT, CDR2 YYREEE (reference sequence). The CDR3: CASSPPGGSNTEAFF. The CDR3 bases are TGTGCCAGCAGCCCCCCCGGGGGGTCGAACACTGAAGCTTTCTTT.